This T cell receptor beta chain was sequenced during a study of blood T cell repertoires in COVID-19. Study in general: Material from acute and convalescent COVID-19 was sourced from the United States, Italy and Spain. PBMCs, B-cell-depleted T cells, or T cells provided the cDNA or gDNA that made up the material.

Repertoires were generated with immunoSEQ multiplex PCR, while TCRdb's copy carries only in-frame clones and drops some. The sample includes 200,000 to 300,000 clones, roughly 88% of them seen just once. Sequenced sample: peripheral blood. This TCR was sampled from a woman older than 75 with COVID-19, enrolled during active disease.

The CDR3 coding sequence is TGCAGTGCGAGTTCGAGGGGGGGCCTGGGTGAGCAGTTCTTC. It is translated as CSASSRGGLGEQFF. The chain joins TRBV20-1 to TRBJ2-1; possibly TRBD2 for D (7 bases). The CDR3 runs to 14 residues. V was shortened by 6 bases and J by 9 bases, with 21 bases between the two germline ends. The germline V gene has CDR1 DFQATT and CDR2 SNEGSKA (reference sequence).